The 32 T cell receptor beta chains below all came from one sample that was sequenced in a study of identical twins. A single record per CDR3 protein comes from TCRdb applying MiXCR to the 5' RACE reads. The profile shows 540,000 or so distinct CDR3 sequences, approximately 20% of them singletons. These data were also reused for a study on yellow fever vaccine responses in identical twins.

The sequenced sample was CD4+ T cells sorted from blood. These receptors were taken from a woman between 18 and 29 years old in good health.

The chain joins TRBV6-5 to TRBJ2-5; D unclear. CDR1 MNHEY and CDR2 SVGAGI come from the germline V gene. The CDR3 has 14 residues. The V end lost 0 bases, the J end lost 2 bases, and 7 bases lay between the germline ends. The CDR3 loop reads CASSYSTTQETQYF. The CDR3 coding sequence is TGTGCCAGCAGTTACTCGACCACACAAGAGACCCAGTACTTC.

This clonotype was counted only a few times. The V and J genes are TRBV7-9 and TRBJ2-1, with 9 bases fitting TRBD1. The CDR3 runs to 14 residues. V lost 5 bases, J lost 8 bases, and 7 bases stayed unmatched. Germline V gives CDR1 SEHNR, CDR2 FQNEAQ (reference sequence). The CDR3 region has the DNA TGTGCCAGCAGCCCGGGACAGGGAATTTATGAGCAGTTCTTC. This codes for CASSPGQGIYEQFF.

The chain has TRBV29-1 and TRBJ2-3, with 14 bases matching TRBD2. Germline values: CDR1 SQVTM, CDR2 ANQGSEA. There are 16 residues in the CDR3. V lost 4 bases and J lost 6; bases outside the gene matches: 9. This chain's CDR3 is CSVVGLAGGRGDTQYF. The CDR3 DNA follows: TGCAGCGTTGTCGGACTAGCGGGGGGCCGCGGGGATACGCAGTATTTT.

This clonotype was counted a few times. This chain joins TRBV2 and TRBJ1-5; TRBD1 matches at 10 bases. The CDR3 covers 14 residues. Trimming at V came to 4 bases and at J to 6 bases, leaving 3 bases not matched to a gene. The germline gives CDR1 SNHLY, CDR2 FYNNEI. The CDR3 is CASSGDRGRQPQHF. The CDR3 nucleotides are TGTGCCAGCAGTGGGGACAGGGGTCGTCAGCCCCAGCATTTT.

In nucleotides, the CDR3 is TGCAGCGTTCCCCGGACAGGGAGGCCTGAAGCTTTCTTT. It yields the protein CSVPRTGRPEAFF. The V and J genes are TRBV29-1 and TRBJ1-1; TRBD1 agrees at 8 bases. The ends lost 5 bases at V and 6 bases at J; junction bases unmatched: 8. Germline V gives CDR1 SQVTM, CDR2 ANQGSEA. The CDR3 runs 13 residues.

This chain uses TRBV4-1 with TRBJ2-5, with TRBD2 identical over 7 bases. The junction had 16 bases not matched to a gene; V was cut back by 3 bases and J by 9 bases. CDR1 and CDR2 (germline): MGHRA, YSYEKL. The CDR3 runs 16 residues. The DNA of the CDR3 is TGCGCCAGCAGCCATCCGCTAGCGGATCCAGTGTTGGCCCAGTACTTC. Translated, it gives CASSHPLADPVLAQYF.

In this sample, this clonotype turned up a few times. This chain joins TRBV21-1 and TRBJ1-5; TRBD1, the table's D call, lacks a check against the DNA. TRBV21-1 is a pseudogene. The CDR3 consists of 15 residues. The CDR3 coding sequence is TGTGCCAGCAGCTCACGGGGACAAAGGGGTCAGCCCCAGCATTTT. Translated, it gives CASSSRGQRGQPQHF.

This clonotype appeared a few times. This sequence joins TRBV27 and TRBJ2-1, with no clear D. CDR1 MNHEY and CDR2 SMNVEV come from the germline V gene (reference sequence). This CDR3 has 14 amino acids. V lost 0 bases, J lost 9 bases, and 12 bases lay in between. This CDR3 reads CASSLSPSHGEQFF. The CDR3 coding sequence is TGTGCCAGCAGTTTATCCCCTAGTCATGGTGAGCAGTTCTTC.

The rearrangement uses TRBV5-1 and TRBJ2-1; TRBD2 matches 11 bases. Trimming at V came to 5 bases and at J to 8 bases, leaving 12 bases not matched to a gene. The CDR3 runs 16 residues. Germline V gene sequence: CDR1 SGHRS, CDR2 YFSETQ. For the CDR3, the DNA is TGCGCCAGCAGTTATTGGCTAGCGGGGGGAGTTGATGAGCAGTTCTTC. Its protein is CASSYWLAGGVDEQFF.

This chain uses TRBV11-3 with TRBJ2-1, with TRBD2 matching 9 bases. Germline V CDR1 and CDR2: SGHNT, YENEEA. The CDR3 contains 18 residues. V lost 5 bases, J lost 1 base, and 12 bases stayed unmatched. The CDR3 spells CASSSRASGIGSYNEQFF. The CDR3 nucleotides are TGTGCCAGCAGCAGCCGAGCTAGCGGGATTGGGTCCTACAATGAGCAGTTCTTC.

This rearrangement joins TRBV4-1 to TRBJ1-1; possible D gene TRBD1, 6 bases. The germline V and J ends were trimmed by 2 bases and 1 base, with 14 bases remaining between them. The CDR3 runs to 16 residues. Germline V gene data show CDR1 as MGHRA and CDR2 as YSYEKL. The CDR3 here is CASSQTFRDKNTEAFF. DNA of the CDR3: TGCGCCAGCAGCCAAACTTTCCGGGACAAGAACACTGAAGCTTTCTTT.

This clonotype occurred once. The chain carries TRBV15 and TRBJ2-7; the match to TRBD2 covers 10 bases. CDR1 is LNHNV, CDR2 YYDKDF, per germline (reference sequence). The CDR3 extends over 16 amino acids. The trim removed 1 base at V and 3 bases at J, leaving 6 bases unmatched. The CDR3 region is CATSRGSASGSYEQYF. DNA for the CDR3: TGTGCCACCAGCAGAGGGTCGGCTAGCGGGAGCTACGAGCAGTACTTC.

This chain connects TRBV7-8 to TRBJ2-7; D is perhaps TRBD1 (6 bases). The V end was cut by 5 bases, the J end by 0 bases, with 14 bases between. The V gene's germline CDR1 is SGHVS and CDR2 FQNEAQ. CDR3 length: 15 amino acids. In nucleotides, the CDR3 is TGTGCCAGCAGCGCCTTCACAGGGAGCTCCTACGAGCAGTACTTC. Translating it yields CASSAFTGSSYEQYF.

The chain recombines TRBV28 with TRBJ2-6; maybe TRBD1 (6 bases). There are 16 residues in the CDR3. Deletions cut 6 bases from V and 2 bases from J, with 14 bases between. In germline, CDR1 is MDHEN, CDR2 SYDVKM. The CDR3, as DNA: TGTGCCAGCAGGGACGGACAGCACACTGGGGCCAACGTCCTGACTTTC. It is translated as CASRDGQHTGANVLTF.

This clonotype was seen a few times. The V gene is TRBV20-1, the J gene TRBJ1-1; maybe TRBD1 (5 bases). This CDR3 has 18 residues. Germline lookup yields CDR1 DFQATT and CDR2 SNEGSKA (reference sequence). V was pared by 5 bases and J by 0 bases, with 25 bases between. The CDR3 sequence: CSALGRAKGRPMNTEAFF. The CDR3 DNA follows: TGCAGTGCTCTAGGCAGGGCCAAGGGGAGGCCCATGAACACTGAAGCTTTCTTT.

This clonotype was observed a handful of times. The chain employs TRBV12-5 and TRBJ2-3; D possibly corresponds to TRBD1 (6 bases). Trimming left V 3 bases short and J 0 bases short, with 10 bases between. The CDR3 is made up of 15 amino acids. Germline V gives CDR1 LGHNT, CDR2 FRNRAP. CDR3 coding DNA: TGTGCTAGTGGTTTTGATGGACAGAGCACAGATACGCAGTATTTT. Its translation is CASGFDGQSTDTQYF.

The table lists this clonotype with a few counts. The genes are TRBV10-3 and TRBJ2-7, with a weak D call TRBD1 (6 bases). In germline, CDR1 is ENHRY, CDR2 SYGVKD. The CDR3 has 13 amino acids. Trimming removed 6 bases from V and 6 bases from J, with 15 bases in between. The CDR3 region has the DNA TGTGCCATCAGCGAACAGGGCCGGGGCGAGCAGTACGTC. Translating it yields CAISEQGRGEQYV.

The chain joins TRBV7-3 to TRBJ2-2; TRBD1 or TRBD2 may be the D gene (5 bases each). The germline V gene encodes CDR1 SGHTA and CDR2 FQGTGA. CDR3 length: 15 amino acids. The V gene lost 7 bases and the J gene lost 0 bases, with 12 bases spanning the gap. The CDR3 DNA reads TGTGCCAGCACCCCGGGGACCACGAACACCGGGGAGCTGTTTTTT. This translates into CASTPGTTNTGELFF.

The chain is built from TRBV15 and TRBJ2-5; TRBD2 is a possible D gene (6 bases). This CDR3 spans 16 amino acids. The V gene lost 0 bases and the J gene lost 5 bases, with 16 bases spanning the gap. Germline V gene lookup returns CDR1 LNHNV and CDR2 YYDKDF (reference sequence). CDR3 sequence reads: CATSRDLAASAETQYF. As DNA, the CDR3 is TGTGCCACCAGCAGAGATTTAGCGGCCTCGGCTGAGACCCAGTACTTC. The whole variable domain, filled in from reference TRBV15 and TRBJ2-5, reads DAMVIQNPRYQVTQFGKPVTLSCSQTLNHNVMYWYQQKSSQAPKLLFHYYDKDFNNEADTPDNFQSRRPNTSFCFLDIRSPGLGDTAMYLCATSRDLAASAETQYFGPGTRLLVL.

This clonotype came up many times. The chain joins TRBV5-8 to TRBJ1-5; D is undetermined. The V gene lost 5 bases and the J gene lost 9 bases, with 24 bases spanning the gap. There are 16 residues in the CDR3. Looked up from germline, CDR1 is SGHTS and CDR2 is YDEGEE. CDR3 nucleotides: TGTGCCAGCAGGTTTGGTAGGTCAGGAGGGCTTTGGCCCCAGCATTTT. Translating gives CASRFGRSGGLWPQHF.

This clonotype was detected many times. The DNA for the CDR3 is TGCGCCAGCAGCTCCGGACAGATGAACACTGAAGCTTTCTTT. It specifies CASSSGQMNTEAFF. This chain uses TRBV5-1 with TRBJ1-1; D perhaps matches TRBD1 (6 bases). V was cut by 3 bases and J by 0 bases, with 9 bases left in between. The CDR3 has 14 amino acids. Germline CDR1 reads SGHRS; CDR2 reads YFSETQ.

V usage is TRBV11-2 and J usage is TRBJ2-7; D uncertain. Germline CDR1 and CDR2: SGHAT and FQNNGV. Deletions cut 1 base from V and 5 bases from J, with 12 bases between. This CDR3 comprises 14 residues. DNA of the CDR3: TGTGCCAGCAGCTTAGCGCAGTCCCTCGACGAGCAGTACTTC. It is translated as CASSLAQSLDEQYF.

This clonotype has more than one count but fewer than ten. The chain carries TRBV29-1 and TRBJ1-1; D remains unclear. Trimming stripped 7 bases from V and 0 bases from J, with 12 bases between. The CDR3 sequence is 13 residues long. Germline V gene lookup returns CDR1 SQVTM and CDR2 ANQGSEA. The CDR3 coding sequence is TGCAGCGGCTTAGGCCAGCTGAACACTGAAGCTTTCTTT. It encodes CSGLGQLNTEAFF.

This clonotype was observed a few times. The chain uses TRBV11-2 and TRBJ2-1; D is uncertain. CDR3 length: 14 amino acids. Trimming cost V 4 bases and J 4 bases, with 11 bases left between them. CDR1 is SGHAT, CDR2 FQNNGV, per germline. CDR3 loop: CASSSPRFYNEQFF. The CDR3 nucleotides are TGTGCCAGCAGCTCCCCCAGGTTTTACAATGAGCAGTTCTTC.

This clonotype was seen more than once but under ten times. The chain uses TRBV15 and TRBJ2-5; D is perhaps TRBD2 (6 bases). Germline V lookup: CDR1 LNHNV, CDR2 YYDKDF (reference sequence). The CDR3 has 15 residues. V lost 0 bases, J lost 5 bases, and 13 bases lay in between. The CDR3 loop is CATSRERLVGETQYF. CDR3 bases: TGTGCCACCAGCAGAGAACGACTAGTAGGGGAGACCCAGTACTTC.

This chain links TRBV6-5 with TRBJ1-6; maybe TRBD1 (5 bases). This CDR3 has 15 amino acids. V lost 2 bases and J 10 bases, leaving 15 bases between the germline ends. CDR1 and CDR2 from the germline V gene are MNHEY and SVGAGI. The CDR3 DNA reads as TGTGCCAGCAGTTACGGGGGGAAGGGTCAATCACCCCTCCACTTT. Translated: CASSYGGKGQSPLHF.

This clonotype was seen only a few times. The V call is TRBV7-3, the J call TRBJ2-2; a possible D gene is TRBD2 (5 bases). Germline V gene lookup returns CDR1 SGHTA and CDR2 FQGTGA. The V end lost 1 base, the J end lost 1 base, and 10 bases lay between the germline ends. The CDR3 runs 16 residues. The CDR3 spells CASSLSWTQNTGELFF. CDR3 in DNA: TGTGCCAGCAGCTTAAGCTGGACTCAGAACACCGGGGAGCTGTTTTTT. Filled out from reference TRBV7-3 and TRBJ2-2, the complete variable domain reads GAGVSQTPSNKVTEKGKYVELRCDPISGHTALYWYRQSLGQGPEFLIYFQGTGAADDSGLPNDRFFAVRPEGSVSTLKIQRTERGDSAVYLCASSLSWTQNTGELFFGEGSRLTVL.

For the CDR3, the DNA is TGTGCCAGCAGCCTTCAGGGACAGGGATCAGGAAACACCATATATTTT. Its translation: CASSLQGQGSGNTIYF. The chain is built from TRBV7-6 and TRBJ1-3, with 9 bases matching TRBD1. From germline, CDR1 is SGHVS and CDR2 FNYEAQ. The CDR3 covers 16 residues. With 5 bases clipped from V and 4 bases from J, the junction kept 9 bases outside the gene matches.

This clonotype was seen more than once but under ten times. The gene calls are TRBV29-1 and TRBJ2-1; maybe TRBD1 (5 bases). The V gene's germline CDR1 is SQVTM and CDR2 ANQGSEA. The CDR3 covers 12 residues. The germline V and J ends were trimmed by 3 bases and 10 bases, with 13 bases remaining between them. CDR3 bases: TGCAGCGTTGAGGCCCAGGGTAGGGAGCAGTTCTTC. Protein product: CSVEAQGREQFF.

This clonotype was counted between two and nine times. The CDR3 nucleotides read TGTGCCACCAGTGATTTGAGAACAGAAACCGGGGAGCTGTTTTTT. It is translated as CATSDLRTETGELFF. The V call is TRBV24-1, the J call TRBJ2-2; D unresolved. Trimming shortened V by 0 bases and J by 5 bases, and 9 bases separated the two germline ends. CDR3 length: 15 residues. Germline V CDR1 and CDR2: KGHDR, SFDVKD.

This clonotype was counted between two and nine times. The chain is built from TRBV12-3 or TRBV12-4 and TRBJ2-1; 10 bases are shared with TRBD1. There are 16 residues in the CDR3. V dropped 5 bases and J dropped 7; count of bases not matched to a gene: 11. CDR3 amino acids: CASSRETGGPPNEQFF. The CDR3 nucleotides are TGTGCCAGCAGTCGAGAGACAGGGGGCCCCCCAAATGAGCAGTTCTTC.

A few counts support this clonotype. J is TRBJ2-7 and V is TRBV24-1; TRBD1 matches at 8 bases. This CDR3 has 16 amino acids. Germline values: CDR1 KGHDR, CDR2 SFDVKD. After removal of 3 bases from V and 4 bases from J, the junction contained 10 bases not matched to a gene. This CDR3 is CATSDRGTGGEYEQYF. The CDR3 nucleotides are TGTGCCACCAGTGATCGAGGGACAGGCGGAGAGTACGAGCAGTACTTC.